What follows describes a single T cell receptor beta chain. Its antigen is as yet unknown. This sample is part of a study of cytomegalovirus exposure and HLA in healthy donors. Study as a whole: A previous analysis identified 100 million or so unique TCR beta sequences derived from 180 million or so T cells. General study points: Most CMV-associated TCR beta chains appeared HLA-restricted in a later analysis. A later analysis linked a missense variant in DCLRE1C to the trimming of TCR beta V and J genes.

The study ran its PCR with 60 Vbeta and 13 Jbeta primers. The protocol was immunoSEQ multiplex PCR, while the TCRdb copy is restricted to in-frame clones and leaves out a portion. Of approximately 110,000 clones in the sample, roughly 14% are singletons; the top ten hold under 2.5%. V was clipped by 8 bases and J by 4 bases; unmatched bases: 8. CDR1 SNHLY and CDR2 FYNNEI come from the germline V gene. The CDR3 spans 14 residues. The sequencing sample was made of PBMCs. This receptor was taken from a woman between 18 and 29 years old in good health and CMV-seronegative. The chain is built from TRBV2 and TRBJ2-5; 9 positions agree with TRBD1. CDR3 protein: CASGRDRVRETQYF. The CDR3 DNA follows: TGTGCCAGCGGCCGGGACAGGGTGCGAGAGACCCAGTACTTC.